A single sample gave rise to the 3 T cell receptor beta chains below, sequenced in a study of T cells in Graves' hyperthyroidism and ophthalmopathy. RNA transcripts yielded amplified TCR beta CDR3 regions. The study used the HTBI primer set for a first-round RT-PCR of the TCR CDR3. TCRdb passed the multiplex PCR reads through MiXCR, listing each CDR3 protein once. The sample holds around 340,000 distinct CDR3 sequences; about a sixth are singletons and the top ten take roughly a third. Sequenced: blood. Receptor source: a woman younger than 45 with Graves' hyperthyroidism that later progressed to Graves' ophthalmopathy.

In its sample, this clonotype was seen many times. This chain joins TRBV28 and TRBJ2-7; tentative D call: TRBD2 (5 bases). V lost 6 bases and J 0 bases, leaving 9 bases between the germline ends. This CDR3 contains 13 residues. Germline values: CDR1 MDHEN, CDR2 SYDVKM. CDR3 coding DNA: TGTGCCAGCAGACGGCGGGTCTCCTACGAGCAGTACTTC. Its translation is CASRRRVSYEQYF.

This clonotype was detected ten times or more. The genes are TRBV6-1 and TRBJ2-3; 10 nucleotides agree with TRBD2. V shed 3 bases, J shed 2 bases, and the junction held 5 bases outside the gene matches. CDR1 and CDR2 from the germline V gene are MNHNS and SASEGT. The CDR3 spans 16 residues. The chain's CDR3 is CASSEEAGGVTDTQYF. The CDR3 nucleotides are TGTGCCAGCAGTGAGGAAGCGGGGGGGGTCACAGATACGCAGTATTTT.

This clonotype appeared a few times. CDR3: CASSPGYSNEQFF. The DNA for the CDR3 is TGCGCCAGCAGCCCCGGGTACAGCAATGAGCAGTTCTTC. This chain joins TRBV4-1 and TRBJ2-1, with unresolved D. Trimming stripped 4 bases from V and 6 bases from J, with 10 bases between. This CDR3 comprises 13 residues. The germline CDR1 and CDR2 sequences are MGHRA and YSYEKL.